The 23 T cell receptor beta chains presented below share a single source sample, sequenced in a study of spatial heterogeneity in lung cancer. The sample's time point: blood at routine non-recurrence follow-up after resection. TCRdb reprocessed the 5' RACE reads via MiXCR and lists one record per CDR3 protein. The sample shows 40,000 to 45,000 distinct CDR3 sequences, under 25% of them seen only once. Here the sequenced sample was PBMCs, taken at follow-up. These TCRs come from a female donor with early-stage non-small cell lung cancer.

The chain couples TRBV20-1 to TRBJ2-3, with 12 bases matching TRBD2. J was trimmed by 6 bases and V by 1 base; bases with no gene match: 5. Germline loops: CDR1 DFQATT, CDR2 SNEGSKA (reference sequence). CDR3 size: 15 residues. The CDR3 is CSARVLTSGGDTQYF. The CDR3 DNA sequence: TGCAGTGCTAGAGTGTTGACTAGCGGGGGTGATACGCAGTATTTT.

This clonotype was observed a handful of times. V gene TRBV5-1 combines with J gene TRBJ1-6; 8 nucleotides line up with TRBD1. Germline V CDR1 and CDR2: SGHRS, YFSETQ. Unmatched junction bases numbered 4, after V lost 3 bases and J lost 2 bases. The CDR3 length is 16 residues. CDR3 protein: CASSYRTGTYNSPLHF. The CDR3 nucleotides read TGCGCCAGCAGCTACCGGACAGGGACCTATAATTCACCCCTCCACTTT.

This chain uses TRBV21-1 with TRBJ1-2; the listed D gene, TRBD1, was not tested against the DNA. TRBV21-1 is an annotated pseudogene. The CDR3 consists of 17 residues. In DNA, the CDR3 is TGTGCCAGCAGCAACAGTGGGGGCCCGGGGAGCGACTATGGCTACACCTTC. Translated: CASSNSGGPGSDYGYTF.

The table lists this clonotype with a few counts. CDR3 protein: CASSLEGTTYEQYF. CDR3 sequence (DNA): TGCGCCAGCAGCTTGGAAGGGACCACCTACGAGCAGTACTTC. The rearrangement links TRBV5-1 to TRBJ2-7; D is perhaps TRBD1 or TRBD2 (5 bases each). The germline V gene encodes CDR1 SGHRS and CDR2 YFSETQ. There are 14 residues in the CDR3. V lost 0 bases and J 2 bases, leaving 9 bases between the germline ends.

The V and J genes are TRBV10-2 and TRBJ1-5, with D possibly TRBD1 on 5 matching bases. The CDR3 runs 14 residues. Germline V gives CDR1 WSHSY, CDR2 SAAADI. With 0 bases removed from V and 5 bases from J, the gap between germline ends came to 8 bases. CDR3 region: CASSESGGYQPQHF. In DNA form, the CDR3 reads TGCGCCAGCAGTGAGTCGGGGGGGTATCAGCCCCAGCATTTT.

The genes are TRBV6-2 or TRBV6-3 and TRBJ2-1; tentatively, D is TRBD2 (5 bases). The CDR3 is 15 residues long. V gave up 6 bases and J gave up 0 bases, with 12 bases separating them. CDR1 and CDR2 from the germline V gene are MNHEY and SVGEGT. CDR3 residues: CASRTSGSSYNEQFF. The CDR3 coding sequence is TGTGCCAGCAGAACGAGCGGATCCTCCTACAATGAGCAGTTCTTC.

Here the CDR3 DNA reads TGCAGCGTTGCTACCAGGATGAACACTGAAGCTTTCTTT. This codes for CSVATRMNTEAFF. V and J are TRBV29-1 and TRBJ1-1; D uncertain. Between the trimmed V and J ends, which lost 4 bases and 0 bases, there was a span of 9 bases. Germline CDR1 is SQVTM and CDR2 is ANQGSEA. The CDR3 extends over 13 amino acids.

CDR3 bases: TGTGCCAGCAGCGTAGTGGCTAGCGGGTCTTCCTACAATGAGCAGTTCTTC. This codes for CASSVVASGSSYNEQFF. J is TRBJ2-1 and V is TRBV9, with 8 bases that match TRBD2. This CDR3 is built from 17 residues. Trimming at V came to 0 bases and at J to 1 base, leaving 6 bases not matched to a gene. Germline assignment: CDR1 SGDLS and CDR2 YYNGEE.

The chain couples TRBV2 to TRBJ1-2; possibly TRBD1 for D (6 bases). Deletions cut 3 bases from V and 6 bases from J, with 14 bases between. Germline V CDR1 and CDR2: SNHLY, FYNNEI. The CDR3 spans 14 residues. CDR3 nucleotide sequence: TGTGCCAGCAGTGAGGCTCTGGGGGCCCATGGCTACACCTTC. This codes for CASSEALGAHGYTF.

This clonotype was observed a few times. This chain uses TRBV7-2 with TRBJ2-6; D may be TRBD2 (6 bases). The CDR3 totals 17 residues. Trimming left V 4 bases short and J 2 bases short, with 15 bases between. Germline CDR1 SGHTA, CDR2 FQGNSA. The CDR3 bases are TGTGCCAGCAGCTCGAAGGGCGGGGTCCCTGGGGCCAACGTCCTGACTTTC. This encodes CASSSKGGVPGANVLTF.

J is TRBJ1-2 and V is TRBV14, with 7 nucleotides matching TRBD1. The J segment lost 4 bases and the V segment lost 0 bases, leaving 5 bases of the junction unmatched. Germline V lookup: CDR1 SGHDN, CDR2 FVKESK. The CDR3 is 15 amino acids. CDR3 protein: CASSQEGGFIYGYTF. CDR3 bases: TGTGCCAGCAGCCAAGAAGGGGGCTTTATCTATGGCTACACCTTC. Full variable domain (rest looked up from reference TRBV14 and TRBJ1-2): EAGVTQFPSHSVIEKGQTVTLRCDPISGHDNLYWYRRVMGKEIKFLLHFVKESKQDESGMPNNRFLAERTGGTYSTLKVQPAELEDSGVYFCASSQEGGFIYGYTFGSGTRLTVV.

The chain couples TRBV19 to TRBJ1-5; D remains ambiguous. Deletions cut 6 bases from V and 0 bases from J, with 6 bases between. The CDR3 runs to 13 residues. Germline V gene data show CDR1 as LNHDA and CDR2 as SQIVND (reference sequence). The DNA of the CDR3 is TGTGCCAGTAGAGGTTTTAGCAATCAGCCCCAGCATTTT. It codes for CASRGFSNQPQHF.

This clonotype was recorded at least ten times. The chain uses TRBV19 and TRBJ1-1; D uncertain. Germline V gene sequence: CDR1 LNHDA, CDR2 SQIVND (reference sequence). This CDR3 comprises 14 residues. V was trimmed by 3 bases and J by 0 bases, leaving 8 bases between them. The chain's CDR3 is CASSMPGLNTEAFF. Written as DNA, the CDR3 is TGTGCCAGTAGTATGCCTGGGTTGAACACTGAAGCTTTCTTT. Looking up the rest from reference TRBV19 and TRBJ1-1 gives the full variable domain: DGGITQSPKYLFRKEGQNVTLSCEQNLNHDAMYWYRQDPGQGLRLIYYSQIVNDFQKGDIAEGYSVSREKKESFPLTVTSAQKNPTAFYLCASSMPGLNTEAFFGQGTRLTVV.

This clonotype was found many times. CDR3 nucleotide sequence: TGTGCCAGCAGTACAAGGGGACAGGGTCCTTCCGGGGAGCTGTTTTTT. It encodes CASSTRGQGPSGELFF. The chain links TRBV11-3 to TRBJ2-2; TRBD1 agrees at 9 bases. The CDR3 is made up of 16 amino acids. CDR1 and CDR2 from the germline V gene are SGHNT and YENEEA. The V gene end was trimmed by 6 bases and the J gene end by 6 bases; junction bases not matched to a gene: 11.

This clonotype occurred many times. This sequence joins TRBV5-1 and TRBJ2-7, with D perhaps TRBD1 or TRBD2 (5 bases each). The CDR3 spans 13 residues. Trimming took off 4 bases at V and 4 bases at J, with 12 bases between the two ends. Germline-derived CDR1 and CDR2 are SGHRS and YFSETQ. The CDR3 nucleotides are TGCGCCAGCAGCAACGGGGCGTCTTACGAGCAGTACTTC. Translated: CASSNGASYEQYF.

This clonotype turned up a few times. J is TRBJ1-1 and V is TRBV3-1, with D tentatively TRBD1 (5 bases). The V end was cut by 4 bases, the J end by 6 bases, with 15 bases between. Germline V gene sequence: CDR1 LGHDT, CDR2 YNNKEL (reference sequence). CDR3 length equals 14 residues. DNA of the CDR3: TGTGCCAGCAGCCGCCACACGGGGGTCTCTGAAGCTTTCTTT. It translates to CASSRHTGVSEAFF.

Concerning this clonotype itself: A much larger clone is a single base away; this may be a read error. The CDR3 coding sequence is TGTGCCAGCACCAACGGCCCGGGCCTGGACCCCGGGGAGCTGTTTTTT. Translation: CASTNGPGLDPGELFF. The chain couples TRBV3-1 to TRBJ2-2; D call uncertain. V gave up 7 bases and J gave up 6 bases, with 21 bases separating them. CDR3 size: 16 residues. CDR1 LGHDT and CDR2 YNNKEL come from the germline V gene (reference sequence).

The chain is built from TRBV7-3 and TRBJ1-2; 7 nucleotides align to TRBD1. The V gene's germline CDR1 is SGHTA and CDR2 FQGTGA. CDR3 length: 14 amino acids. Germline trimming cut 2 bases from V and 8 bases from J; bases unmatched to any gene: 8. This chain's CDR3 is CASSLSDRTQGYTF. The CDR3 DNA sequence: TGTGCCAGCAGCTTATCGGACAGGACCCAAGGCTACACCTTC.

This clonotype has at least ten counts. The V call is TRBV10-3, the J call TRBJ2-5, with D hard to call. Germline V gives CDR1 ENHRY, CDR2 SYGVKD. Between the trimmed V and J ends, which lost 0 bases and 13 bases, there was a span of 9 bases. CDR3 length: 11 amino acids. CDR3 amino acids: CAISESKVWYF. The DNA of the CDR3 is TGTGCCATCAGTGAGTCGAAGGTCTGGTACTTC.

This clonotype occurred many times. This chain joins TRBV19 and TRBJ2-1, with 7 bases matching TRBD1. Trimming removed 7 bases from V and 4 bases from J; junction bases left unmatched: 10. CDR1 is LNHDA and CDR2 is SQIVND in the germline V gene (reference sequence). CDR3 length equals 15 residues. CDR3 amino acids: CASTKEGQNYNEQFF. Here the CDR3 DNA reads TGTGCCAGTACTAAAGAGGGACAGAATTACAATGAGCAGTTCTTC. Full variable domain (outside the CDR3, taken from reference TRBV19 and TRBJ2-1): DGGITQSPKYLFRKEGQNVTLSCEQNLNHDAMYWYRQDPGQGLRLIYYSQIVNDFQKGDIAEGYSVSREKKESFPLTVTSAQKNPTAFYLCASTKEGQNYNEQFFGPGTRLTVL.

This chain's CDR3 is CASSVLRTGGHEQYV. CDR3 bases: TGTGCCAGCAGCGTCCTCCGGACAGGGGGCCACGAGCAGTACGTC. J is TRBJ2-7 and V is TRBV2; 11 bases agree with TRBD1. Trimming took 6 bases from V and 5 from J; bases not matched to a gene: 9. CDR3 length equals 15 residues. CDR1 and CDR2 from the germline V gene are SNHLY and FYNNEI.

The table lists this clonotype with many counts. The chain is built from TRBV28 and TRBJ2-7; a weak D match, TRBD2 (5 bases). From germline, CDR1 is MDHEN and CDR2 SYDVKM. V gave up 10 bases and J gave up 7 bases, with 11 bases separating them. The CDR3 spans 10 residues. The CDR3 coding sequence is TGTGCCACCAGAGGGTGGGAGCAGTACTTC. This translates into CATRGWEQYF.

This clonotype showed up many times. The V and J genes are TRBV12-3 or TRBV12-4 and TRBJ2-1; D call uncertain. The CDR3 is 13 amino acids. Deletions cut 2 bases from V and 6 bases from J, with 8 bases between. CDR3 in amino acids: CASSLRPGNEQFF. CDR3 coding DNA: TGTGCCAGCAGTTTACGACCCGGCAATGAGCAGTTCTTC.